One sample yielded the 9 T cell receptor beta chains listed below, sequenced in a study of T-cell reconstitution after alpha-beta-depleted transplantation in children. Unique molecular identifiers tagged the TCRbeta library. Each CDR3 protein is one row after TCRdb ran MiXCR on the PCR reads. The sample contains about 500,000 distinct CDR3 sequences, 30% to 35% of which appear only once. This sample comprised PBMCs from the stem cell graft donor, obtained from the stem cell graft. These receptors originate from a human donor who donated a stem cell graft to a child with aplastic anemia.

This clonotype showed up just a few times. The rearrangement joins TRBV7-9 to TRBJ1-1; the D gene is possibly TRBD1 (5 bases). Trimming shortened V by 5 bases and J by 5 bases, and 12 bases separated the two germline ends. Germline CDR1 and CDR2: SEHNR and FQNEAQ (reference sequence). This CDR3 has 13 residues. The chain's CDR3 is CASSAGTGTEAFF. The CDR3 DNA reads TGTGCCAGCAGCGCAGGGACGGGTACTGAAGCTTTCTTT.

The CDR3 region is CASSYSTASAGRSYEQYF. DNA of the CDR3: TGTGCCAGCAGTTACTCGACGGCGTCGGCGGGACGATCCTACGAGCAGTACTTC. This chain uses TRBV6-2 or TRBV6-3 with TRBJ2-7; TRBD2 is a possible D gene (6 bases). V dropped 0 bases and J dropped 1 base, with 19 bases sitting between them. CDR3 size: 18 residues. Germline V gives CDR1 MNHEY, CDR2 SVGEGT.

Notes on this clonotype: It is unclear where the CDR3 begins or ends on the DNA, so no DNA is shown, and the CDR3 is as TCRdb lists it. The chain carries TRBV6-2 or TRBV6-3 and TRBJ1-6; the table's D call, TRBD1, was not checked against the DNA. The CDR3 extends over 19 residues, inclusive of both ends. Germline CDR1 reads MNHEY; CDR2 reads SVGEGT. The CDR3 sequence: CASSTSDSSIKDYNSPLHF.

This clonotype was counted between two and nine times. The chain links TRBV7-2 to TRBJ1-5, with 12 positions matching TRBD1. V dropped 5 bases and J dropped 6; count of bases not matched to a gene: 5. This CDR3 region has 15 residues. Germline V lookup: CDR1 SGHTA, CDR2 FQGNSA. The CDR3 nucleotides are TGTGCCAGCAGCCAGGGACAGGGGGCGACTCAGCCCCAGCATTTT. It encodes CASSQGQGATQPQHF.

This clonotype was seen a few times. The chain employs TRBV18 and TRBJ1-6; the D gene is possibly TRBD1 (5 bases). Germline lookup yields CDR1 KGHSH and CDR2 LQKENI. Between the trimmed V and J ends, which lost 2 bases and 5 bases, there was a span of 13 bases. This CDR3 comprises 16 residues. The CDR3 coding sequence is TGTGCCAGCTCACCAGGGACGCCAGTCAATAATTCACCCCTCCACTTT. Residues: CASSPGTPVNNSPLHF.

The rearrangement uses TRBV5-8 and TRBJ2-5; 9 bases are a match to TRBD1. There are 15 residues in the CDR3. Germline loops: CDR1 SGHTS, CDR2 YDEGEE. The J segment lost 0 bases and the V segment lost 2 bases, leaving 2 bases of the junction unmatched. CDR3 sequence: CASSFGTGYQETQYF. The CDR3 bases are TGTGCCAGCAGCTTCGGGACAGGGTACCAAGAGACCCAGTACTTC.

The V call is TRBV28, the J call TRBJ1-2, with 9 bases lining up with TRBD1. In germline, CDR1 is MDHEN, CDR2 SYDVKM. This CDR3 comprises 11 residues. Unmatched junction bases numbered 2, after V lost 8 bases and J lost 7 bases. CDR3 nucleotide sequence: TGTGCCAGCCACAGGGGGCTTGGCTACACCTTC. Translating it yields CASHRGLGYTF.

This clonotype occurred many times. As DNA, the CDR3 is TGCAGCGTTGATGCAGCGGGAGGGCCGGGGCAGTTCTTC. Amino acids: CSVDAAGGPGQFF. The chain has TRBV29-1 and TRBJ2-1, with 10 positions matching TRBD2. The V and J ends lost 3 bases and 12 bases, in that order; junction bases with no gene match: 8. Germline V lookup: CDR1 SQVTM, CDR2 ANQGSEA. This CDR3 has 13 residues.

The V call is TRBV12-3 or TRBV12-4, the J call TRBJ2-3; D possibly uses TRBD1 or TRBD2 (6 bases each). There are 16 residues in the CDR3. V lost 6 bases and J lost 0, with 16 bases in between. The CDR3 region is CASRLSGAGSTDTQYF. In nucleotides, the CDR3 is TGTGCCAGCAGACTATCGGGGGCCGGGAGCACAGATACGCAGTATTTT.